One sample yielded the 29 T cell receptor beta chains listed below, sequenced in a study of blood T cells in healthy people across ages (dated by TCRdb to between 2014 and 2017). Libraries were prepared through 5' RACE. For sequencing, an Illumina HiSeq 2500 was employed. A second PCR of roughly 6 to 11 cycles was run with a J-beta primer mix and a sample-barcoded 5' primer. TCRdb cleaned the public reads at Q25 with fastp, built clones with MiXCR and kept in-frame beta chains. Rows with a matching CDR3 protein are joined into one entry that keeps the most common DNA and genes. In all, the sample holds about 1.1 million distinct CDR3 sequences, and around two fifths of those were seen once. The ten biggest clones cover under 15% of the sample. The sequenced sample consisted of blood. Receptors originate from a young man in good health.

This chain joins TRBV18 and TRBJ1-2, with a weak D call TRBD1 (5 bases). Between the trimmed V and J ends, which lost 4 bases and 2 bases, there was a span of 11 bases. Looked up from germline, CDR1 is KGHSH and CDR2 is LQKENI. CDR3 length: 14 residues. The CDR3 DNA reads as TGTGCCAGCTCACTGCCGACAGAGAACTATGGCTACACCTTC. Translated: CASSLPTENYGYTF.

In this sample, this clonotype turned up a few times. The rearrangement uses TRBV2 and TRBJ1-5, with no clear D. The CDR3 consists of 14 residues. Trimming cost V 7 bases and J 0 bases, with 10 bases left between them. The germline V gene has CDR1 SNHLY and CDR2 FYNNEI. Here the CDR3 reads CASKDGVSNQPQHF. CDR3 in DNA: TGTGCCAGCAAAGACGGGGTTAGCAATCAGCCCCAGCATTTT.

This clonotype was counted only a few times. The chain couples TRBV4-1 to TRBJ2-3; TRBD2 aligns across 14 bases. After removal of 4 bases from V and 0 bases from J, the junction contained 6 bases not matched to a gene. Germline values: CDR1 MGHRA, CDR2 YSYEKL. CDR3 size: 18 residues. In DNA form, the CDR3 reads TGCGCCAGCAGCCGGACTAGCGGGGGGACTCAAAGCACAGATACGCAGTATTTT. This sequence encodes CASSRTSGGTQSTDTQYF.

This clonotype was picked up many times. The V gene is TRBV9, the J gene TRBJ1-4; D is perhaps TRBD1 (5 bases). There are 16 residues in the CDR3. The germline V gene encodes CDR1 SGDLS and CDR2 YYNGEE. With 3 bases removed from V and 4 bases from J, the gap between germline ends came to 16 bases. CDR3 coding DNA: TGTGCCAGCAGCGCCAACCCCACCCAGGGTAATGAAAAACTGTTTTTT. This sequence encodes CASSANPTQGNEKLFF.

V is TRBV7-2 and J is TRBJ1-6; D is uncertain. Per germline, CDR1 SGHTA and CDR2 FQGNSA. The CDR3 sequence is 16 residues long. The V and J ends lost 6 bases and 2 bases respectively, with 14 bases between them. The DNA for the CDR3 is TGTGCCAGCAGGCCCAACTCTAGGACCTATAATTCACCCCTCCACTTT. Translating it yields CASRPNSRTYNSPLHF. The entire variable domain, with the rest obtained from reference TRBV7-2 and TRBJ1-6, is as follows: GAGVSQSPSNKVTEKGKDVELRCDPISGHTALYWYRQSLGQGLEFLIYFQGNSAPDKSGLPSDRFSAERTGGSVSTLTIQRTQQEDSAVYLCASRPNSRTYNSPLHFGNGTRLTVT.

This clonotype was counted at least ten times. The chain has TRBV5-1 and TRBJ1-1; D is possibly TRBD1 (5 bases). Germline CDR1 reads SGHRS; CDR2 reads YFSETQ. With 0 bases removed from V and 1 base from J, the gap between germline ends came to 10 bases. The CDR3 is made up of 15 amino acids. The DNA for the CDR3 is TGCGCCAGCAGCTTGGCCGGGACGGCGAACACTGAAGCTTTCTTT. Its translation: CASSLAGTANTEAFF.

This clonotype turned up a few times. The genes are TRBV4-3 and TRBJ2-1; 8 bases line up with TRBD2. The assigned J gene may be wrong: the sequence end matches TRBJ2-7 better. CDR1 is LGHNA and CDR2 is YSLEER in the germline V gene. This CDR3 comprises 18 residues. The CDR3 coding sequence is TGCGCCAGCAGCCAGGTTCATAGCGGGGAACATTCCTACAATGAGCAGTACTTC. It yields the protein CASSQVHSGEHSYNEQYF.

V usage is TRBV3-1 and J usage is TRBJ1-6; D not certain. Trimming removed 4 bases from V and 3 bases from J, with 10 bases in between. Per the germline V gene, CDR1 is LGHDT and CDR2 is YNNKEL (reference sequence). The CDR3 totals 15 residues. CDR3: CASSRSQNYNSPLHF. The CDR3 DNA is TGTGCCAGCAGCCGCTCTCAAAACTATAATTCACCCCTCCACTTT.

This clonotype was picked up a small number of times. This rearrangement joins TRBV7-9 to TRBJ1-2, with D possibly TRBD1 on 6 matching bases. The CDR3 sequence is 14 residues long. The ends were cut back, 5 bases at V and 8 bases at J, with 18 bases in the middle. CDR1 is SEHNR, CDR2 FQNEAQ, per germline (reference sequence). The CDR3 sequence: CASSRTGNLRGYTF. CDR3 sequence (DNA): TGTGCCAGCAGCCGCACAGGGAATTTGCGCGGCTACACCTTC.

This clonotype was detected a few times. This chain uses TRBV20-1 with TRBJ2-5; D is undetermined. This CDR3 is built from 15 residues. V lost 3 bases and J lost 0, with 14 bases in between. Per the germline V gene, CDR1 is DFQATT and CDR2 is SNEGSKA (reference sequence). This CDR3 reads CSARDPSLYQETQYF. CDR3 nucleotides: TGCAGTGCTAGGGATCCTTCACTGTACCAAGAGACCCAGTACTTC.

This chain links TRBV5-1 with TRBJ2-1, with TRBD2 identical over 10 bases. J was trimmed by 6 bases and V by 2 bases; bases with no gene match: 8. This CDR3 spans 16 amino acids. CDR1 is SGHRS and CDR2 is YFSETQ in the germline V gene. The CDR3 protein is CASSFLERGGGNEQFF. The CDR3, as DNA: TGCGCCAGCAGCTTTTTAGAGCGGGGGGGAGGCAATGAGCAGTTCTTC. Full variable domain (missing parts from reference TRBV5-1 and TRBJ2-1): KAGVTQTPRYLIKTRGQQVTLSCSPISGHRSVSWYQQTPGQGLQFLFEYFSETQRNKGNFPGRFSGRQFSNSRSEMNVSTLELGDSALYLCASSFLERGGGNEQFFGPGTRLTVL.

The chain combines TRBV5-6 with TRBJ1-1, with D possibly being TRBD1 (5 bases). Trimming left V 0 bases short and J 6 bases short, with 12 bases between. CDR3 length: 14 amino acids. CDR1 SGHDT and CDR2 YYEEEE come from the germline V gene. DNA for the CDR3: TGTGCCAGCAGCTTGGTAGGGCGGGGGGCTGAAGCTTTCTTT. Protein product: CASSLVGRGAEAFF.

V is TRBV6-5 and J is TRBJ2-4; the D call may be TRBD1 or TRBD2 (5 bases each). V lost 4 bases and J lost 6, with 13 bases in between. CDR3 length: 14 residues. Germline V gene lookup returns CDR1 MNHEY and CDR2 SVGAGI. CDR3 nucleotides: TGTGCCAGCAGTTTTGGGGCCCGGGGAAACATTCAGTACTTC. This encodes CASSFGARGNIQYF.

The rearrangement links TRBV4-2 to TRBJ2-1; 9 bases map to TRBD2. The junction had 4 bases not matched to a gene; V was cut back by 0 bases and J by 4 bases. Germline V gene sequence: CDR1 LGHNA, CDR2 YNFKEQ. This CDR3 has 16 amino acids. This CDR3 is CASSQDPAGGYNEQFF. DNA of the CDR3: TGTGCCAGCAGCCAAGACCCAGCGGGGGGATACAATGAGCAGTTCTTC.

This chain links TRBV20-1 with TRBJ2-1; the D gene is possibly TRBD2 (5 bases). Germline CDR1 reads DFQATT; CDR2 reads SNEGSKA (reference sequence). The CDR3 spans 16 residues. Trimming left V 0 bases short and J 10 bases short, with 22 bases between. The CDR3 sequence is CSARDSRRLTSYEQFF. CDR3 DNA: TGCAGTGCTAGAGATAGCCGGAGACTAACGAGTTACGAGCAGTTCTTC.

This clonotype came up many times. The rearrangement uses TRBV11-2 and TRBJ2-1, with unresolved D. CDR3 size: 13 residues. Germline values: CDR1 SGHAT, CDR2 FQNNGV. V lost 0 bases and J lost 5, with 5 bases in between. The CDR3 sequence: CASSLDQNNEQFF. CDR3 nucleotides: TGTGCCAGCAGCTTAGATCAGAACAATGAGCAGTTCTTC. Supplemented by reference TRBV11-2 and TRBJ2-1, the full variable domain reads EAGVAQSPRYKIIEKRQSVAFWCNPISGHATLYWYQQILGQGPKLLIQFQNNGVVDDSQLPKDRFSAERLKGVDSTLKIQPAKLEDSAVYLCASSLDQNNEQFFGPGTRLTVL.

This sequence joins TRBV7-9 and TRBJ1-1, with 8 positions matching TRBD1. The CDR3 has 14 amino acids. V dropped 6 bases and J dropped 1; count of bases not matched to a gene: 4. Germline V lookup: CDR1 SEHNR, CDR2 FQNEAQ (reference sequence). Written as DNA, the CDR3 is TGTGCCAGCAGGACAGGGGTTGGGAACACTGAAGCTTTCTTT. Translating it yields CASRTGVGNTEAFF.

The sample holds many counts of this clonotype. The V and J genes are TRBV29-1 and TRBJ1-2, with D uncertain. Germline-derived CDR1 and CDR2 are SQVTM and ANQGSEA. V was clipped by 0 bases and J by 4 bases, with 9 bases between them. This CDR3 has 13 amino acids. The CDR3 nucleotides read TGCAGCGTTGAAGATGCGGTCTTCTATGGCTACACCTTC. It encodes CSVEDAVFYGYTF.

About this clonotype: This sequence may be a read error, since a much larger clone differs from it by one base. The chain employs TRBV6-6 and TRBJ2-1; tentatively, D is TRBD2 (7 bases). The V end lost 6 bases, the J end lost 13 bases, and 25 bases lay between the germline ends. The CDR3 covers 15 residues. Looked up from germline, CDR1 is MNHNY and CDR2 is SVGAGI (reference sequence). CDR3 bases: TGTGCCAGCAGCAAGGGGGGGAGAGGATCGGAGACCCAGTTCTTC. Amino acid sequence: CASSKGGRGSETQFF.

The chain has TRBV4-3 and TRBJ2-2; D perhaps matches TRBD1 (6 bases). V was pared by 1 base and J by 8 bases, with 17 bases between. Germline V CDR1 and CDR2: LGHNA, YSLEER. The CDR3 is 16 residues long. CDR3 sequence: CASSQVGGPTVGELFF. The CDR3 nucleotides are TGCGCCAGCAGCCAAGTAGGGGGTCCGACGGTGGGGGAGCTGTTTTTT.

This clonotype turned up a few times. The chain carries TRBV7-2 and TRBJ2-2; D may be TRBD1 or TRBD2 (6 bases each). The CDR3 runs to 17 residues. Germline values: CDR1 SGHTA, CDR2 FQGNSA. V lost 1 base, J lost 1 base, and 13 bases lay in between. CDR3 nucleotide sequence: TGTGCCAGCAGCTTAGATCGGGGGCGGGAGAACACCGGGGAGCTGTTTTTT. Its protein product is CASSLDRGRENTGELFF.

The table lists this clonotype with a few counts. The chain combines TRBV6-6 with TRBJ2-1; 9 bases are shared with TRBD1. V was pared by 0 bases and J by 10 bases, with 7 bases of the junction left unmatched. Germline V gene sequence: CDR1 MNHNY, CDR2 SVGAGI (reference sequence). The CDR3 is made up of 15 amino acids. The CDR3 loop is CASSYSIQGAGEQFF. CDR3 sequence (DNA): TGTGCCAGCAGTTACTCGATACAGGGGGCGGGGGAGCAGTTCTTC.

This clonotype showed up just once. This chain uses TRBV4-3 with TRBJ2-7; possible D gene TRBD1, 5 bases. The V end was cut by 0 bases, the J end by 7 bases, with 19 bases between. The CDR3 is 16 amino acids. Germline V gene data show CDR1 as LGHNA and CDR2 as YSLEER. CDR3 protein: CASSQDRGKGYNEQYF. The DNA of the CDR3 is TGCGCCAGCAGCCAAGATAGGGGAAAGGGCTACAATGAGCAGTACTTC.

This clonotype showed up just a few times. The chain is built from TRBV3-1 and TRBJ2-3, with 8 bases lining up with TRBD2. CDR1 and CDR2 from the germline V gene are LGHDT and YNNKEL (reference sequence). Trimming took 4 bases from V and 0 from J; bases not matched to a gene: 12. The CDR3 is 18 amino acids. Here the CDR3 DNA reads TGTGCCAGCAGCCTCAAACATAGCGGGGCCAGCAGCACAGATACGCAGTATTTT. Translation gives CASSLKHSGASSTDTQYF.

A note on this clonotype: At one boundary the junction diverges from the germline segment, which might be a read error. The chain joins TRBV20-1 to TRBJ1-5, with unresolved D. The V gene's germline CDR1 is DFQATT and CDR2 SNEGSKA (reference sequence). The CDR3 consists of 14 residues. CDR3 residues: CSTRDGDTNQPQHF. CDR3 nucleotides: TGCAGTACTAGAGATGGCGACACGAATCAGCCCCAGCATTTT.

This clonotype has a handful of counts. The CDR3 reads CASSGGRYYEQYF. The CDR3 bases are TGTGCCAGCAGTGGGGGCAGGTACTACGAGCAGTACTTC. The gene calls are TRBV6-5 and TRBJ2-7; D is possibly TRBD1 (6 bases). Germline CDR1 is MNHEY and CDR2 is SVGAGI. Trimming removed 5 bases from V and 3 bases from J, with 11 bases in between. CDR3 length equals 13 residues.

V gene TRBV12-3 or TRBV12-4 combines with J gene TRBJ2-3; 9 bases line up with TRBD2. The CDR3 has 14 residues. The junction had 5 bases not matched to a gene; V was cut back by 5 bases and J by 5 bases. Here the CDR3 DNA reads TGTGCCAGCAGTGCGGGGGGGGCCAAAGATACGCAGTATTTT. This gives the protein CASSAGGAKDTQYF.

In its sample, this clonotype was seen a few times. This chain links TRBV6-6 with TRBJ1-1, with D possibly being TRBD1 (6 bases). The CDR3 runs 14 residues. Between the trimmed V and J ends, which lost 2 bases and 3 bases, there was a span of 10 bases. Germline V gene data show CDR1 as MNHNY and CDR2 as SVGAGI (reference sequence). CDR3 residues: CASSYGGADTEAFF. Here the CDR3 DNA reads TGTGCCAGCAGTTACGGGGGGGCCGACACTGAAGCTTTCTTT.

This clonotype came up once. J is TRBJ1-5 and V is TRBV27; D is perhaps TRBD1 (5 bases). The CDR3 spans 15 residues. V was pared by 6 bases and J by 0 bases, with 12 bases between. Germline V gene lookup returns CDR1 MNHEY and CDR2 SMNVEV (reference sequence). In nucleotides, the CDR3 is TGTGCCAGCAGGGGCGGGACGGATAGCAATCAGCCCCAGCATTTT. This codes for CASRGGTDSNQPQHF.